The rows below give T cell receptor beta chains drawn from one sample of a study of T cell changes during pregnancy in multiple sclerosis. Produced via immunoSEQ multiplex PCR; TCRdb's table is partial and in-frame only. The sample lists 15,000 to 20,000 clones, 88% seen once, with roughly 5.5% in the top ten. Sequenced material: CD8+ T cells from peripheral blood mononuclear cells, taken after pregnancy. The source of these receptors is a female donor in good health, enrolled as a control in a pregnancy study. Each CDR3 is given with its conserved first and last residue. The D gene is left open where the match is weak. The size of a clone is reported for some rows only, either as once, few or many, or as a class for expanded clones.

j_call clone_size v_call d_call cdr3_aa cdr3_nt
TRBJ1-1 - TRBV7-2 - CASSPSTEAFF TGTGCCAGCAGCCCCAGCACTGAAGCTTTCTTT
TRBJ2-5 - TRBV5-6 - CASSPVGAINQETQYF TGTGCCAGCAGCCCCGTAGGGGCGATCAACCAAGAGACCCAGTACTTC
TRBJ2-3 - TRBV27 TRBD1 CASSSPGQGADTQYF TGTGCCAGCAGTTCACCGGGACAGGGCGCCGATACGCAGTATTTT
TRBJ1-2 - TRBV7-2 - CASSLGVNYGYTF TGTGCCAGCAGCTTAGGCGTTAACTATGGCTACACCTTC
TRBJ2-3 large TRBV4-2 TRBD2 CASSQEIASGPRHTQYF TGTGCCAGCAGCCAAGAGATCGCTAGCGGTCCTAGGCATACGCAGTATTTT
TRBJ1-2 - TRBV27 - CASSFTGDYGYTF TGTGCCAGCAGTTTTACGGGTGACTATGGCTACACCTTC
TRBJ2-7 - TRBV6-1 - CASSVGDTSYEQYF TGTGCCAGCAGTGTAGGGGACACCTCCTACGAGCAGTACTTC
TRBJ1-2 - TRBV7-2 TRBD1 CASSLTPGQGAVGYTF TGTGCCAGCAGCTTAACGCCGGGACAGGGGGCGGTTGGCTACACCTTC
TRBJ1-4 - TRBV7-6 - CASSAHIRGKLFF TGTGCCAGCAGCGCCCACATTAGGGGAAAACTGTTTTTT
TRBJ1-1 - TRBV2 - CASIGNTEAFF TGTGCCAGCATCGGGAACACTGAAGCTTTCTTT
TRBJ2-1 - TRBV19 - CASSSLDSALDPFF TGTGCCAGTAGTTCCCTGGACAGTGCCCTAGATCCGTTCTTC
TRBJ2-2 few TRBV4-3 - CASSQTFRQSLGGGELFF TGCGCCAGCAGCCAGACGTTCCGACAGAGCCTAGGGGGCGGGGAGCTGTTTTTT
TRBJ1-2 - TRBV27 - CASRGQGGYTF TGTGCCAGCAGGGGGCAGGGCGGCTACACCTTC
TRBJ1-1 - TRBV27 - CASSLGQKNTEAFF TGTGCCAGCAGTTTGGGGCAGAAAAACACTGAAGCTTTCTTT
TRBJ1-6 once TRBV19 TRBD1 CASSPDRGNSPLHF TGTGCCAGTAGCCCTGACAGGGGTAATTCACCCCTCCACTTT
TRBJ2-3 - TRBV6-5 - CASSQIWTSTDTQYF TGTGCCAGCAGTCAAATCTGGACTAGCACAGATACGCAGTATTTT
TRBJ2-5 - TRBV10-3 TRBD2 CAITDTSGGPEETQYF TGTGCCATCACTGATACTAGCGGGGGCCCAGAGGAGACCCAGTACTTC
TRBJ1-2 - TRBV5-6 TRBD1 CASSLDRGLGGYTF TGTGCCAGCAGCTTGGACAGGGGGCTGGGTGGCTACACCTTC
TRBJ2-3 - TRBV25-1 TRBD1 CASQPRTGDSTDTQYF TGTGCCAGCCAACCGCGGACAGGGGACAGCACAGATACGCAGTATTTT
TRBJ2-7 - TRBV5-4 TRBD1 CASSLGSTGLSYEQYF TGTGCCAGCAGCTTGGGGTCGACAGGGCTCTCCTACGAGCAGTACTTC
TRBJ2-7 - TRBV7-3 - CASSLNGGDTAYEQYF TGTGCCAGCAGCTTAAATGGGGGGGACACCGCCTACGAGCAGTACTTC
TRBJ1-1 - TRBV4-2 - CASSQGQANTEAFF TGTGCCAGCAGCCAAGGACAGGCCAACACTGAAGCTTTCTTT
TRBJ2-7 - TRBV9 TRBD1 CASSTGAGYEQYF TGTGCCAGCAGTACAGGGGCCGGCTACGAGCAGTACTTC
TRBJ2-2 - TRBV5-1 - CASSLTPDGNKAGELFF TGCGCCAGCAGCCTAACCCCGGACGGGAACAAAGCCGGGGAGCTGTTTTTT
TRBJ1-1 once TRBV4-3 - CASSQGRQLNTEAFF TGCGCCAGCAGCCAAGGCCGCCAGTTGAACACTGAAGCTTTCTTT
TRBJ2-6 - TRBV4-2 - CASSPREGTVASGANVLTF TGTGCCAGCAGCCCGCGGGAAGGGACAGTTGCTTCTGGGGCCAACGTCCTGACTTTC
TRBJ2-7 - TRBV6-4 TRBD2 CASSEIAGSSYEQYF TGTGCCAGCAGTGAAATAGCGGGGAGCTCCTACGAGCAGTACTTC
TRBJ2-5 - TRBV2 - CASLHLGLGEQYF TGTGCCAGCCTCCACCTAGGATTAGGAGAGCAGTACTTC
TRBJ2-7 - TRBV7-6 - CASSSAGDRDSYEQYF TGTGCCAGCAGCTCGGCCGGTGACAGAGACTCCTACGAGCAGTACTTC
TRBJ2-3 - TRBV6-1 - CASSAGGLADTQYF TGTGCCAGCAGTGCAGGGGGGTTGGCAGATACGCAGTATTTT
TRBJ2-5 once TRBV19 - CASSIYVAGKETQYF TGTGCCAGTAGTATATATGTTGCGGGGAAAGAGACCCAGTACTTC
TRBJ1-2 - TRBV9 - CASSVGGSSYGYTF TGTGCCAGCAGCGTAGGAGGGAGTAGCTATGGCTACACCTTC
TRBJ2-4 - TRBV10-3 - CATSALGGDKNIQYF TGTGCCACCAGTGCTCTCGGCGGAGATAAAAACATTCAGTACTTC
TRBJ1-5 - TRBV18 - CASSPLIGNGSNQPQHF TGTGCCAGCTCACCCTTAATCGGCAACGGGAGCAATCAGCCCCAGCATTTT
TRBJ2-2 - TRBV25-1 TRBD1 CASSVTGTNTGELFF TGTGCCAGCAGTGTGACAGGGACGAACACCGGGGAGCTGTTTTTT
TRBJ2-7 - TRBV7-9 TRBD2 CASSHWGGEQYF TGTGCCAGCAGCCATTGGGGGGGGGAGCAGTACTTC
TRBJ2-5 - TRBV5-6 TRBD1 CASSTGDRGILETQYF TGTGCCAGCAGTACGGGGGACAGGGGAATTCTGGAGACCCAGTACTTC
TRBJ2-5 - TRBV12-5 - CASGFGVEETQYF TGTGCTAGTGGTTTCGGGGTCGAAGAGACCCAGTACTTC
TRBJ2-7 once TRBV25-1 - CASSDWGADYEQYF TGTGCCAGCAGTGATTGGGGCGCGGACTACGAGCAGTACTTC
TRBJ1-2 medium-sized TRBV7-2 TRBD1 CASSSPRDRGVNGYTF TGTGCCAGCAGTTCACCGCGGGACAGGGGTGTAAATGGCTACACCTTC
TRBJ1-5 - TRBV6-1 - CASTVGGNQPQHF TGTGCCAGCACCGTCGGGGGGAATCAGCCCCAGCATTTT
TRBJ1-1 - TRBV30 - CAWSDGIRGMNTEAFF TGTGCCTGGAGCGATGGGATTCGGGGTATGAACACTGAAGCTTTCTTT
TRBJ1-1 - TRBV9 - CASSAVGAGVGNTEAFF TGTGCCAGCAGCGCAGTAGGCGCAGGGGTGGGGAACACTGAAGCTTTCTTT
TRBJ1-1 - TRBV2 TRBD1 CASVASGQGNTEAFF TGTGCCAGCGTCGCCTCCGGACAGGGCAACACTGAAGCTTTCTTT
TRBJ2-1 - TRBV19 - CASSIQGHNEQFF TGTGCCAGTAGTATCCAGGGCCACAATGAGCAGTTCTTC
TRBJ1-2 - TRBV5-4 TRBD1 CASSLETGVYGYTF TGTGCCAGCAGCTTGGAAACAGGGGTATATGGCTACACCTTC
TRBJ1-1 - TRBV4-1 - CTSSHNREEAFF TGCACCAGCAGCCACAACAGGGAGGAAGCTTTCTTT
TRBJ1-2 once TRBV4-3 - CASSQDWRGADGYTF TGCGCCAGCAGCCAAGATTGGAGGGGCGCGGATGGCTACACCTTC
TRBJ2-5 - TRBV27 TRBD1 CASSLRQGWETQYF TGTGCCAGCAGTCTACGACAGGGTTGGGAGACCCAGTACTTC
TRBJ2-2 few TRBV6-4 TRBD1 CASSESVGDRETGELFF TGTGCCAGCAGTGAATCTGTTGGGGACAGGGAAACCGGGGAGCTGTTTTTT
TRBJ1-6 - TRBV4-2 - CASTQGSSFSYNSPLHF TGTGCCAGCACCCAAGGTTCGTCGTTCTCCTATAATTCACCCCTCCACTTT
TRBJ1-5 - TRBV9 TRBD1 CASSDGQGADHQPQHF TGTGCCAGCAGCGACGGACAGGGGGCAGATCATCAGCCCCAGCATTTT
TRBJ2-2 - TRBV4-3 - CASSHTLNTGELFF TGCGCCAGCAGCCATACTCTCAACACCGGGGAGCTGTTTTTT
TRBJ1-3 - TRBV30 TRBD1 CAWSVPGTGGPLTGNTIYF TGTGCCTGGAGTGTACCCGGGACAGGGGGCCCTTTAACTGGAAACACCATATATTTT
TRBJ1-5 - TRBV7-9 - CASSSGFQPQHF TGTGCCAGCAGCTCAGGGTTTCAGCCCCAGCATTTT
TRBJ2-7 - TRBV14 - CASSLTRGSTYEQYF TGTGCCAGCAGCCTTACTAGAGGGTCCACCTACGAGCAGTACTTC
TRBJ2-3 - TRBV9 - CASNTGLFSTDTQYF TGTGCCAGCAACACTGGACTGTTTAGCACAGATACGCAGTATTTT
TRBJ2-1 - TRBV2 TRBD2 CASSEWTSGGGHNEQFF TGTGCCAGCAGTGAATGGACTAGCGGGGGGGGGCACAATGAGCAGTTCTTC